These 25 T cell receptor beta chains were sequenced from one sample in a study of neurological immune-mediated disorders. Noted time point: longitudinal time-point 2. TCRdb ran MiXCR on the 5' RACE reads and lists one entry per CDR3 protein. The table has about 80,000 distinct CDR3 sequences, around 6% seen once. Sequencing input: PBMCs. These TCRs come from an older woman with multiple sclerosis.

The chain employs TRBV12-3 or TRBV12-4 and TRBJ2-1, with 7 bases that match TRBD2. J lost 4 bases, V lost 6 bases, and 9 bases had no gene match. This CDR3 comprises 15 residues. The CDR3 loop is CASSLTGLQYNEQFF. CDR3 nucleotides: TGTGCCAGCAGCCTTACGGGACTACAGTACAATGAGCAGTTCTTC.

This clonotype was found many times. This rearrangement joins TRBV7-2 to TRBJ1-6; D perhaps matches TRBD1 (5 bases). Trimming stripped 5 bases from V and 6 bases from J, with 14 bases between. The CDR3 contains 15 residues. The germline gives CDR1 SGHTA, CDR2 FQGNSA. The CDR3 region has the DNA TGTGCCAGCAGCCTCGGAGAGGGACCTAATTCACCCCTCCACTTT. Its protein is CASSLGEGPNSPLHF.

The sample holds many counts of this clonotype. The V call is TRBV15, the J call TRBJ1-2; D is perhaps TRBD1 (6 bases). Germline loops: CDR1 LNHNV, CDR2 YYDKDF (reference sequence). This CDR3 has 16 residues. V was trimmed by 3 bases and J by 2 bases, leaving 16 bases between them. CDR3 coding DNA: TGTGCCACCAGCAGGGGTTACAGGGAATTAAACTATGGCTACACCTTC. Translating gives CATSRGYRELNYGYTF. Based on the CDR3 plus reference TRBV15 and TRBJ1-2, the full variable domain is DAMVIQNPRYQVTQFGKPVTLSCSQTLNHNVMYWYQQKSSQAPKLLFHYYDKDFNNEADTPDNFQSRRPNTSFCFLDIRSPGLGDTAMYLCATSRGYRELNYGYTFGSGTRLTVV.

This clonotype was seen repeatedly, ten times or more. This chain links TRBV5-1 with TRBJ1-1, with D maybe TRBD1 (5 bases). V gave up 3 bases and J gave up 3 bases, with 12 bases separating them. Germline assignment: CDR1 SGHRS and CDR2 YFSETQ. The length of the CDR3 is 14 residues. The CDR3 protein is CASSSGPGDTEAFF. CDR3 bases: TGCGCCAGCAGCTCGGGACCGGGAGACACTGAAGCTTTCTTT.

This clonotype appeared many times. The chain links TRBV11-2 to TRBJ2-1; possibly TRBD1 for D (5 bases). Germline values: CDR1 SGHAT, CDR2 FQNNGV. V was cut by 1 base and J by 8 bases, with 15 bases left in between. CDR3 size: 15 residues. The CDR3 loop is CASSLVFQGRDEQFF. CDR3 DNA sequence: TGTGCCAGCAGCTTAGTTTTCCAGGGTCGCGATGAGCAGTTCTTC.

The chain recombines TRBV30 with TRBJ2-7; D is possibly TRBD1 (6 bases). The CDR3 extends over 13 amino acids. V was shortened by 2 bases and J by 2 bases, with 10 bases between the two germline ends. Germline CDR1 GTSNPN, CDR2 SVGIG (reference sequence). The CDR3 sequence is CAWSPDRAYEQYF. DNA for the CDR3: TGTGCCTGGAGTCCGGACAGAGCCTACGAGCAGTACTTC. Full variable domain (missing parts from reference TRBV30 and TRBJ2-7): SQTIHQWPATLVQPVGSPLSLECTVEGTSNPNLYWYRQAAGRGLQLLFYSVGIGQISSEVPQNLSASRPQDRQFILSSKKLLLSDSGFYLCAWSPDRAYEQYFGPGTRLTVT.

This clonotype was recorded at least ten times. The V and J genes are TRBV12-3 or TRBV12-4 and TRBJ2-7, with D unresolved. The germline V and J ends were trimmed by 1 base and 2 bases, with 9 bases remaining between them. The CDR3 spans 14 residues. The CDR3: CASSLGLGTYEQYF. The CDR3 DNA sequence: TGTGCCAGCAGTTTAGGTCTGGGAACCTACGAGCAGTACTTC.

This clonotype was detected a few times. A much larger clone lies one base from this, so it may be a read error. The V gene is TRBV12-3 or TRBV12-4, the J gene TRBJ2-7; D is uncertain. Trimming cost V 3 bases and J 3 bases, with 6 bases left between them. The CDR3 totals 12 residues. As DNA, the CDR3 is TGTGCCAGCAGTTTTGAGGACTACGAGCAGTACTTC. The encoded protein is CASSFEDYEQYF.

This clonotype was recorded many times. This chain connects TRBV20-1 to TRBJ2-7; tentatively, D is TRBD1 (7 bases). Germline CDR1 reads DFQATT; CDR2 reads SNEGSKA (reference sequence). The CDR3 runs to 16 residues. V was cut by 0 bases and J by 3 bases, with 18 bases left in between. The CDR3 sequence is CSARDQGPGGIYEQYF. The CDR3 DNA reads as TGCAGTGCTAGAGACCAGGGGCCAGGGGGGATCTACGAGCAGTACTTC.

This clonotype was observed at least ten times. This sequence joins TRBV20-1 and TRBJ1-6; 7 bases fit TRBD1. The CDR3 has 14 amino acids. Germline-derived CDR1 and CDR2 are DFQATT and SNEGSKA (reference sequence). J was trimmed by 7 bases and V by 5 bases; bases with no gene match: 8. The DNA for the CDR3 is TGCAGTGCTTGGACCGGGACAGACAATTCACCCCTCCACTTT. It codes for CSAWTGTDNSPLHF.

This clonotype was found many times. The chain is built from TRBV12-3 or TRBV12-4 and TRBJ2-1, with D unclear. This CDR3 is built from 15 residues. The V and J ends lost 6 bases and 8 bases respectively, with 20 bases between them. The DNA of the CDR3 is TGTGCCAGCAGCCGTTTCAGTGTAGGGTCCGATGAGCAGTTCTTC. Protein product: CASSRFSVGSDEQFF.

The table lists this clonotype with many counts. The chain recombines TRBV20-1 with TRBJ2-1; 8 nucleotides align to TRBD1. Germline-derived CDR1 and CDR2 are DFQATT and SNEGSKA (reference sequence). Losses at the gene ends were 6 bases for V and 0 bases for J; bases not matched to a gene: 4. This CDR3 region has 14 residues. The CDR3 DNA sequence: TGCAGTGCAAGACAGGGGATCTCCTACAATGAGCAGTTCTTC. Translating it yields CSARQGISYNEQFF.

The sample holds many counts of this clonotype. The chain recombines TRBV5-1 with TRBJ1-1; D is undetermined. Looked up from germline, CDR1 is SGHRS and CDR2 is YFSETQ. The CDR3 spans 12 residues. V was shortened by 0 bases and J by 8 bases, with 8 bases between the two germline ends. The CDR3 spells CASSLEGVEAFF. CDR3 coding DNA: TGCGCCAGCAGCTTGGAGGGCGTAGAAGCTTTCTTT.

This clonotype was seen ten or more times. The chain is built from TRBV28 and TRBJ2-7, with 8 bases that match TRBD1. V lost 5 bases, J lost 3 bases, and 9 bases stayed unmatched. Germline V gene lookup returns CDR1 MDHEN and CDR2 SYDVKM. The CDR3 runs to 15 residues. Here the CDR3 DNA reads TGTGCCAGCAGTCCACAGACAGGGGAAGGCTACGAGCAGTACTTC. It translates to CASSPQTGEGYEQYF. Full variable domain (missing parts from reference TRBV28 and TRBJ2-7): DVKVTQSSRYLVKRTGEKVFLECVQDMDHENMFWYRQDPGLGLRLIYFSYDVKMKEKGDIPEGYSVSREKKERFSLILESASTNQTSMYLCASSPQTGEGYEQYFGPGTRLTVT.

The sample holds many counts of this clonotype. The chain is built from TRBV9 and TRBJ2-7; possible D gene TRBD2, 7 bases. CDR3 length: 16 residues. Germline CDR1 reads SGDLS; CDR2 reads YYNGEE. Trimming pared 4 bases from V and 7 bases from J, leaving 24 bases between. The CDR3 reads CASSSEGGFPGMEQYF. The DNA for the CDR3 is TGTGCCAGCAGCTCTGAGGGGGGGTTCCCTGGGATGGAGCAGTACTTC.

This clonotype was observed many times. The chain recombines TRBV3-1 with TRBJ1-6; TRBD1 is a possible D gene (5 bases). Trimming cost V 2 bases and J 1 base, with 6 bases left between them. In germline, CDR1 is LGHDT, CDR2 YNNKEL (reference sequence). There are 15 residues in the CDR3. The CDR3 sequence: CASSQRGSYNSPLHF. CDR3 nucleotides: TGTGCCAGCAGCCAACGGGGGTCCTATAATTCACCCCTCCACTTT.

This clonotype was seen at least ten times. The rearrangement links TRBV14 to TRBJ1-1, with TRBD1 matching 11 bases. The CDR3 has 14 residues. Trimming took 0 bases from V and 11 from J; bases not matched to a gene: 5. Germline lookup yields CDR1 SGHDN and CDR2 FVKESK. The CDR3 DNA follows: TGTGCCAGCAGCCAAGATTACGGGACAGGGGGTGCTTTCTTT. Translated: CASSQDYGTGGAFF.

This sequence joins TRBV25-1 and TRBJ1-6; 9 positions match TRBD1. The germline V gene has CDR1 MGHDK and CDR2 SYGVNS. CDR3 length equals 17 residues. The ends lost 6 bases at V and 0 bases at J; junction bases unmatched: 6. This CDR3 is CASRATGGFSYNSPLHF. The CDR3 DNA sequence: TGTGCCAGCAGGGCGACAGGGGGGTTCTCCTATAATTCACCCCTCCACTTT.

In its sample, this clonotype was seen many times. The chain employs TRBV6-5 and TRBJ1-1; the D gene is possibly TRBD1 (5 bases). The germline V gene encodes CDR1 MNHEY and CDR2 SVGAGI. Between the trimmed V and J ends, which lost 0 bases and 11 bases, there was a span of 10 bases. This CDR3 has 12 amino acids. CDR3 DNA sequence: TGTGCCAGCAGTTACTCCTCGGGGGGGGCTTTCTTT. Protein sequence: CASSYSSGGAFF.

This clonotype was counted at least ten times. The junction shows a germline mismatch at one end, possibly a read error. This sequence joins TRBV15 and TRBJ2-5; no clear D. Germline values: CDR1 LNHNV, CDR2 YYDKDF (reference sequence). The CDR3 contains 12 residues. DNA of the CDR3: TGTGCCACCAGCAGTCCTAAGAGGCCCTCCTTCTTC. Amino acid sequence: CATSSPKRPSFF.

This clonotype has more than one count but fewer than ten. V and J are TRBV5-5 and TRBJ1-1; D is possibly TRBD1 (5 bases). Trimming removed 3 bases from V and 1 base from J, with 10 bases in between. CDR1 is SGHKS, CDR2 YYEKEE, per germline (reference sequence). The CDR3 has 14 residues. CDR3 region: CASSSGTRNTEAFF. The CDR3 DNA follows: TGTGCCAGCAGCTCAGGGACTCGGAACACTGAAGCTTTCTTT.

At least ten counts were recorded for this clonotype. The chain uses TRBV5-4 and TRBJ2-5; D assignment may be TRBD1 or TRBD2 (5 bases each). This CDR3 has 16 residues. CDR1 is SGHNT and CDR2 is YYREEE in the germline V gene (reference sequence). With 5 bases removed from V and 2 bases from J, the gap between germline ends came to 19 bases. The CDR3, as DNA: TGTGCCAGCAGTACACCGGGACGGCGAAATCAAGAGACCCAGTACTTC. Translated: CASSTPGRRNQETQYF.

This clonotype was seen at least ten times. The chain couples TRBV4-1 to TRBJ1-5; D call uncertain. Deletions cut 1 base from V and 9 bases from J, with 10 bases between. Germline V gene data show CDR1 as MGHRA and CDR2 as YSYEKL. The CDR3 loop spans 13 amino acids. CDR3 protein: CASSQALVLPQHF. CDR3 DNA: TGCGCCAGCAGCCAAGCTTTGGTACTGCCCCAGCATTTT.

This clonotype came up many times. CDR3 loop: CASSGLAGGDTQYF. CDR3 DNA sequence: TGCGCCAGCAGTGGGCTAGCGGGGGGAGATACGCAGTATTTT. The genes are TRBV10-2 and TRBJ2-3, with 11 nucleotides matching TRBD2. Germline lookup yields CDR1 WSHSY and CDR2 SAAADI. The ends lost 4 bases at V and 5 bases at J; junction bases unmatched: 2. CDR3 size: 14 residues.

The table lists this clonotype with many counts. Because the CDR3's place on the DNA is in doubt, the DNA is left out and the CDR3 is given as listed by TCRdb. V and J are TRBV21-1 and TRBJ2-7; the D call in the table, TRBD2, was not verified against the DNA. TRBV21-1 is a pseudogene segment. The CDR3 is 18 residues long, counting both termini. CDR3 residues: CASNVGPGTSGGSYEQYF.